This TCR beta chain was identified during a study of identical twins. Details on this clonotype: The antigen is unknown.

The length of the CDR3 is 16 residues. The germline gives CDR1 SGHAT, CDR2 FQNNGV. Trimming left V 0 bases short and J 0 bases short, with 11 bases between. Findings and limits, study-wide: Abundant cord blood beta clonotypes carried fewer insertions; memory repertoires showed none. Zero-insertion analyses might be partly confounded by invariant T cells like MAIT and iNKT.

Healthy Caucasians made up all donors. In TCRdb, the 5' RACE reads were re-called with MiXCR into one record per CDR3 protein. The sample holds around 1.7 million distinct CDR3 sequences, around 29% seen once. The chain couples TRBV11-2 to TRBJ1-1, with D perhaps TRBD1 (5 bases). This TCR came from a newborn girl in good health. Sequencing used cord blood. The CDR3 nucleotides are TGTGCCAGCAGCTTAGATCGGGGGGGAATGAACACTGAAGCTTTCTTT. Encoded protein: CASSLDRGGMNTEAFF.